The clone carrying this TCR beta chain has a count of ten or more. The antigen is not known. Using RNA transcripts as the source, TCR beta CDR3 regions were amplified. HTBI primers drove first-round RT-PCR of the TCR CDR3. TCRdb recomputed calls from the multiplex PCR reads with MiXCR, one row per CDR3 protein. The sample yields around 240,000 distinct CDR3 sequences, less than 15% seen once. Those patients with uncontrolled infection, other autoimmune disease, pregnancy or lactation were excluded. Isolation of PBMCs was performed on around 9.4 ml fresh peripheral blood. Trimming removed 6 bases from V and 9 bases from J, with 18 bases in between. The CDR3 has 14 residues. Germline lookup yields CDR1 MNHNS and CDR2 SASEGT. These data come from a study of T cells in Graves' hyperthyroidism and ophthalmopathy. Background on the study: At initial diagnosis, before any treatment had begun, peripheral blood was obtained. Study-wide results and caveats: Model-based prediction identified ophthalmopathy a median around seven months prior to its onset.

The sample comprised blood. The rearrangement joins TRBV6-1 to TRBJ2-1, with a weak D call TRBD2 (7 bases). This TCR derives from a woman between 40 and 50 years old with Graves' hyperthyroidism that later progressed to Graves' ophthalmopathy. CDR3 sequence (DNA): TGTGCCAGCAGCTTCAAATGGGGGGGCGCTGAGCAGTTCTTC. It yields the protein CASSFKWGGAEQFF.